The 22 T cell receptor beta chains below come from one sample, sequenced in a study of CD8+ T cells in alopecia areata. Sequencing relied on a cDNA template that was reverse transcribed from extracted RNA. Some clones are missing from TCRdb's copy, which holds only in-frame ones; the method was immunoSEQ multiplex PCR. This table has some 150,000 clones, around 58% appearing once. The material was CD4+ T cells sorted from blood, obtained at week 0. The receptors originated from a human donor with alopecia areata.

The CDR3 DNA reads as TGTGCCTCCGGGGGAGGAGGGGGCCCAGAGACCCAGTACTTC. It encodes CASGGGGGPETQYF. This rearrangement joins TRBV10-3 to TRBJ2-5, with D maybe TRBD1 (7 bases). This CDR3 has 14 residues. V was trimmed by 11 bases and J by 4 bases, leaving 20 bases between them. Germline values: CDR1 ENHRY, CDR2 SYGVKD.

This clone was detected a few times. This chain links TRBV7-2 with TRBJ2-7; 12 nucleotides align to TRBD2. The CDR3 covers 13 residues. With V trimmed by 6 bases and J by 6 bases, 3 bases remained unmatched. CDR1 SGHTA and CDR2 FQGNSA come from the germline V gene. CDR3 nucleotide sequence: TGTGCCAGCAGAAGGACTAGCGGGGTCGAGCAGTACTTC. Protein product: CASRRTSGVEQYF.

This clone was picked up one time. The sample contains more than one DNA sequence encoding this CDR3. The V and J genes are TRBV7-9 and TRBJ2-5; no definite D call. The CDR3 extends over 11 amino acids. CDR1 SEHNR and CDR2 FQNEAQ come from the germline V gene (reference sequence). V shed 5 bases and J shed 2 bases, with 3 bases lying between them. This CDR3 reads CASSEQETQYF. CDR3 coding DNA: TGTGCCAGCAGCGAGCAAGAGACCCAGTACTTC.

This chain joins TRBV7-9 and TRBJ2-7; TRBD2 agrees at 9 bases. This CDR3 contains 16 residues. The junction had 15 bases not matched to a gene; V was cut back by 5 bases and J by 7 bases. Germline CDR1 reads SEHNR; CDR2 reads FQNEAQ (reference sequence). The CDR3 is CASSRRGGLAGGEQYF. CDR3 DNA: TGTGCCAGCAGCCGCCGAGGGGGACTAGCCGGAGGTGAGCAGTACTTC.

V usage is TRBV2 and J usage is TRBJ1-5; D ambiguous. The V gene lost 4 bases and the J gene lost 7 bases, with 8 bases spanning the gap. The germline CDR1 and CDR2 sequences are SNHLY and FYNNEI. The CDR3 has 12 residues. The CDR3 DNA is TGTGCCAGCAGTGGAAGCAGCCAGCCCCAGCATTTT. Amino acid sequence: CASSGSSQPQHF.

The chain recombines TRBV7-9 with TRBJ1-2; TRBD1 agrees at 7 bases. CDR1 and CDR2 from the germline V gene are SEHNR and FQNEAQ (reference sequence). V was pared by 5 bases and J by 4 bases, with 7 bases of the junction left unmatched. The CDR3 contains 14 residues. CDR3 sequence: CASSGGQEAYGYTF. The CDR3 bases are TGTGCCAGCAGCGGCGGACAGGAGGCCTATGGCTACACCTTC.

The chain has TRBV19 and TRBJ1-2; D gene unclear. Trimming removed 9 bases at V and 5 bases at J, with 7 bases between. The germline CDR1 and CDR2 sequences are LNHDA and SQIVND (reference sequence). This CDR3 is built from 10 residues. Here the CDR3 DNA reads TGTGCCAGCCTGGGGTATGGCTACACCTTC. As protein: CASLGYGYTF. The complete variable domain, with remaining parts taken from reference TRBV19 and TRBJ1-2, reads DGGITQSPKYLFRKEGQNVTLSCEQNLNHDAMYWYRQDPGQGLRLIYYSQIVNDFQKGDIAEGYSVSREKKESFPLTVTSAQKNPTAFYLCASLGYGYTFGSGTRLTVV.

The CDR3 DNA reads TGCGCCAGCAGGAGTAACTCGAACACCGGGGAGCTGTTTTTT. Translation: CASRSNSNTGELFF. V usage is TRBV5-1 and J usage is TRBJ2-2; D ambiguous. The CDR3 sequence is 14 residues long. Trimming cost V 5 bases and J 0 bases, with 8 bases left between them. From germline, CDR1 is SGHRS and CDR2 YFSETQ.

The table lists this clone with a few counts. The chain recombines TRBV7-2 with TRBJ2-1, with unresolved D. Germline V lookup: CDR1 SGHTA, CDR2 FQGNSA. Trimming took off 4 bases at V and 7 bases at J, with 8 bases between the two ends. This CDR3 is built from 12 residues. CDR3 nucleotides: TGTGCCAGCAGCTCCAATAGAAATGAGCAGTTCTTC. Its protein product is CASSSNRNEQFF.

V usage is TRBV30 and J usage is TRBJ1-1; D unresolved. The germline V and J ends were trimmed by 3 bases and 1 base, with 12 bases remaining between them. This CDR3 region has 14 residues. Looked up from germline, CDR1 is GTSNPN and CDR2 is SVGIG (reference sequence). The CDR3, as DNA: TGTGCCTGGAGGAGAGGTTACAGGAACACTGAAGCTTTCTTT. Residues: CAWRRGYRNTEAFF.

This chain connects TRBV30 to TRBJ2-7; TRBD1 matches 7 bases. With V trimmed by 0 bases and J by 7 bases, 6 bases remained unmatched. Germline lookup yields CDR1 GTSNPN and CDR2 SVGIG (reference sequence). CDR3 length: 13 residues. CDR3 amino acids: CAWSVQGSWEQYF. In nucleotides, the CDR3 is TGTGCCTGGAGTGTACAGGGGTCCTGGGAGCAGTACTTC.

The chain joins TRBV4-3 to TRBJ2-7, with 9 bases aligning to TRBD1. This CDR3 has 13 amino acids. Unmatched junction bases numbered 5, after V lost 5 bases and J lost 6 bases. Germline V gene lookup returns CDR1 LGHNA and CDR2 YSLEER. The CDR3 region is CASSVYRGLEQYF. The DNA for the CDR3 is TGCGCCAGCAGCGTATACAGGGGGCTCGAGCAGTACTTC.

V usage is TRBV5-1 and J usage is TRBJ2-7; a possible D gene is TRBD1 (6 bases). CDR3 size: 13 residues. Trimming pared 3 bases from V and 9 bases from J, leaving 16 bases between. Germline V gene lookup returns CDR1 SGHRS and CDR2 YFSETQ. The DNA for the CDR3 is TGCGCCAGCAGCTCTGGACAGATGGGCGTGCAGTACTTC. It codes for CASSSGQMGVQYF.

The chain joins TRBV5-1 to TRBJ1-1; no firm D call. V shed 5 bases and J shed 7 bases, with 15 bases lying between them. The CDR3 runs to 13 residues. Germline CDR1 is SGHRS and CDR2 is YFSETQ. The CDR3 reads CASRVDVALEAFF. The CDR3, as DNA: TGCGCCAGCAGGGTAGACGTGGCCCTTGAAGCTTTCTTT.

This clone was counted a few times. This rearrangement joins TRBV29-1 to TRBJ2-1; D may be TRBD2 (6 bases). The CDR3 totals 12 residues. CDR1 and CDR2 (germline): SQVTM, ANQGSEA. V lost 7 bases, J lost 1 base, and 8 bases lay in between. The chain's CDR3 is CSAGDSYNEQFF. The CDR3 region has the DNA TGCAGCGCGGGGGATTCCTACAATGAGCAGTTCTTC.

A note on this clone: The sample has other DNA sequences that encode this CDR3 too. The chain recombines TRBV6-5 with TRBJ1-2; 8 nucleotides match TRBD1. CDR1 is MNHEY and CDR2 is SVGAGI in the germline V gene. This CDR3 comprises 13 residues. J was trimmed by 8 bases and V by 5 bases; bases with no gene match: 7. CDR3 in amino acids: CASSPQGAHGYTF. CDR3 bases: TGTGCCAGCAGTCCGCAGGGGGCTCACGGCTACACCTTC.

The gene calls are TRBV5-1 and TRBJ2-1; D is ambiguous. V lost 3 bases and J lost 5, with 9 bases in between. The CDR3 has 13 amino acids. CDR1 and CDR2 from the germline V gene are SGHRS and YFSETQ. The CDR3 protein is CASSWGSDNEQFF. CDR3 coding DNA: TGCGCCAGCAGCTGGGGAAGTGACAATGAGCAGTTCTTC.

The chain carries TRBV27 and TRBJ1-2, with D hard to call. Trimming took 6 bases from V and 2 from J, leaving 7 bases between them. The germline V gene encodes CDR1 MNHEY and CDR2 SMNVEV (reference sequence). CDR3 size: 12 residues. CDR3 in DNA: TGTGCCAGCAGAGGCCAGAACTATGGCTACACCTTC. It translates to CASRGQNYGYTF.

The chain employs TRBV7-2 and TRBJ2-7; D is unclear. The CDR3 is made up of 16 amino acids. Between the trimmed V and J ends, which lost 2 bases and 1 base, there was a span of 15 bases. Germline values: CDR1 SGHTA, CDR2 FQGNSA. CDR3 in amino acids: CASSLPRLIPSYEQYF. In DNA form, the CDR3 reads TGTGCCAGCAGCTTACCCCGGCTAATCCCTTCCTACGAGCAGTACTTC.

The chain joins TRBV5-4 to TRBJ2-1; 14 nucleotides agree with TRBD2. The germline V gene has CDR1 SGHNT and CDR2 YYREEE (reference sequence). V dropped 4 bases and J dropped 9; count of bases not matched to a gene: 9. This CDR3 has 16 residues. In DNA form, the CDR3 reads TGTGCCAGCAGCCCGGGACTAGCGGGGGCCCAAGGTGAGCAGTTCTTC. It codes for CASSPGLAGAQGEQFF. The full variable domain, rest sourced from reference TRBV5-4 and TRBJ2-1, is ETGVTQSPTHLIKTRGQQVTLRCSSQSGHNTVSWYQQALGQGPQFIFQYYREEENGRGNFPPRFSGLQFPNYSSELNVNALELDDSALYLCASSPGLAGAQGEQFFGPGTRLTVL.

The chain employs TRBV6-5 and TRBJ2-5; D possibly corresponds to TRBD1 (6 bases). The CDR3 extends over 13 amino acids. Deletions cut 5 bases from V and 3 bases from J, with 10 bases between. Germline loops: CDR1 MNHEY, CDR2 SVGAGI. The CDR3 sequence: CASSEYREETQYF. The DNA of the CDR3 is TGTGCCAGCAGTGAATACAGGGAAGAGACCCAGTACTTC.

V is TRBV29-1 and J is TRBJ1-1; no firm D call. This CDR3 has 14 residues. Germline V gives CDR1 SQVTM, CDR2 ANQGSEA. V dropped 4 bases and J dropped 1 base, with 13 bases sitting between them. The CDR3 spells CSVVASHGNTEAFF. DNA of the CDR3: TGCAGCGTTGTCGCCTCACACGGGAACACTGAAGCTTTCTTT.